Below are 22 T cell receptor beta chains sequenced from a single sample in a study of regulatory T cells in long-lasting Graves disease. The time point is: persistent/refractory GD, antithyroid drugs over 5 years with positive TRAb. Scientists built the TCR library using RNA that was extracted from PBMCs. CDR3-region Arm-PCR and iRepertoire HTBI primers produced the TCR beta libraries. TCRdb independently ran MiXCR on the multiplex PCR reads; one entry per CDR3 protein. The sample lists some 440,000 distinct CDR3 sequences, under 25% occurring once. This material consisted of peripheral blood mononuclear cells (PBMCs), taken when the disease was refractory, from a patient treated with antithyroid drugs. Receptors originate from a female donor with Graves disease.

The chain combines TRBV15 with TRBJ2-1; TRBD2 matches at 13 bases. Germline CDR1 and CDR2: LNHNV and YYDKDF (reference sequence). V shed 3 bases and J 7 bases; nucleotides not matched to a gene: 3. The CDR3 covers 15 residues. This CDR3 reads CATSRELAGGNEQFF. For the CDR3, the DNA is TGTGCCACCAGCAGGGAACTAGCGGGGGGGAATGAGCAGTTCTTC.

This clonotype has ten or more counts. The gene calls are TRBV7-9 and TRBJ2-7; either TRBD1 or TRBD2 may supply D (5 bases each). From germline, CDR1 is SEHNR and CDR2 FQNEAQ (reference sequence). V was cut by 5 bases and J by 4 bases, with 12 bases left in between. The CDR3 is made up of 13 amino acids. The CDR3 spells CASSPRDGYEQYF. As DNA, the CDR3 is TGTGCCAGCAGCCCCCGGGACGGTTACGAGCAGTACTTC.

CDR3: CAWGDYNEQFF. The CDR3 bases are TGTGCCTGGGGGGACTACAATGAGCAGTTCTTC. The chain carries TRBV30 and TRBJ2-1; D not certain. This CDR3 has 11 residues. Germline CDR1 is GTSNPN and CDR2 is SVGIG (reference sequence). V dropped 5 bases and J dropped 3 bases, with 5 bases sitting between them.

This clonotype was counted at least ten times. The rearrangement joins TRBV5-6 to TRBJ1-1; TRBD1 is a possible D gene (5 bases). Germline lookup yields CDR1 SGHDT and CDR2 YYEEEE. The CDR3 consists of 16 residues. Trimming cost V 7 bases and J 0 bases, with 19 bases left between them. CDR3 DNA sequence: TGTGCCAGCGAGGTTTTTGGAGGGGATATGAACACTGAAGCTTTCTTT. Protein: CASEVFGGDMNTEAFF.

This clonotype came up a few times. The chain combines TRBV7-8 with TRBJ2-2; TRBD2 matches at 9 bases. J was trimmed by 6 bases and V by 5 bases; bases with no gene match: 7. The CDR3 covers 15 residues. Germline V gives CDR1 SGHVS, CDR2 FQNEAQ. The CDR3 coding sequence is TGTGCCAGCAGCCTACGGACTAGCGTCGCCGGGGAGCTGTTTTTT. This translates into CASSLRTSVAGELFF.

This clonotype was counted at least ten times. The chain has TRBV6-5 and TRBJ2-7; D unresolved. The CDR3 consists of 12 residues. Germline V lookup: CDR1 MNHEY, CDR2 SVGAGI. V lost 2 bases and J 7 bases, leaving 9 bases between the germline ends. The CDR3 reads CASSYVSWEQYF. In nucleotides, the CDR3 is TGTGCCAGCAGTTACGTCTCGTGGGAGCAGTACTTC.

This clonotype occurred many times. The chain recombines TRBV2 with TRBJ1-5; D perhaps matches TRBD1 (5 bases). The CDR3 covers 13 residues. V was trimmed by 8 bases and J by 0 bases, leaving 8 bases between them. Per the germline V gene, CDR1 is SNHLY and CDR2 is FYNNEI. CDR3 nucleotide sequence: TGTGCCAGCGTAGGGGATAGCAATCAGCCCCAGCATTTT. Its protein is CASVGDSNQPQHF.

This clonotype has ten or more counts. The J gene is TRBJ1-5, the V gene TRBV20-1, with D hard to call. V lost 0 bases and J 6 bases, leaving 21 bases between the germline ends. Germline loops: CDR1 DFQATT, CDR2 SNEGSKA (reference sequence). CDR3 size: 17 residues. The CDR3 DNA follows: TGCAGTGCTAGAGATCGGGTCGTAGGCAGGCTGGGTCAGCCCCAGCATTTT. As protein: CSARDRVVGRLGQPQHF.

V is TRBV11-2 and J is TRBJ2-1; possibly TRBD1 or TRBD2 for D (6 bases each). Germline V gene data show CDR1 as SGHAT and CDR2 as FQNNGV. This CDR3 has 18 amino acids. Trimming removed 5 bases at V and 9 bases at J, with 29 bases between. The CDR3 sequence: CASSSKAATGPSEGEQFF. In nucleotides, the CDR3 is TGTGCCAGCAGCAGCAAGGCGGCGACAGGCCCCTCGGAGGGTGAGCAGTTCTTC.

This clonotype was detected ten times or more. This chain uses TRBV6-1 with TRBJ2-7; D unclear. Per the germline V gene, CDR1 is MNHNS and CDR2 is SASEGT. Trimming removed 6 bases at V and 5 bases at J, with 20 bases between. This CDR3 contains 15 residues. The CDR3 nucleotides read TGTGCCAGCAGCCAGGTCCTGGCGGAGAAGAACGAGCAGTACTTC. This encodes CASSQVLAEKNEQYF.

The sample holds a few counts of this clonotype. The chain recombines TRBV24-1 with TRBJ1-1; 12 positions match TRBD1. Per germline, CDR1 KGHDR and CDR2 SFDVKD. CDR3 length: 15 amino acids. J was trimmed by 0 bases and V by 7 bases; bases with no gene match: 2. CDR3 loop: CATRGQGALNTEAFF. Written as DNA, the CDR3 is TGTGCCACCAGGGGACAGGGGGCCCTGAACACTGAAGCTTTCTTT.

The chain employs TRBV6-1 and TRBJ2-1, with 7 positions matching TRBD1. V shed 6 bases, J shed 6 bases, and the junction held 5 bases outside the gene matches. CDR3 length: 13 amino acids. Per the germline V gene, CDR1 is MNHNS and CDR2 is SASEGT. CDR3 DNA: TGTGCCAGCAGGCCACAGGGGAGCAATGAGCAGTTCTTC. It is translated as CASRPQGSNEQFF.

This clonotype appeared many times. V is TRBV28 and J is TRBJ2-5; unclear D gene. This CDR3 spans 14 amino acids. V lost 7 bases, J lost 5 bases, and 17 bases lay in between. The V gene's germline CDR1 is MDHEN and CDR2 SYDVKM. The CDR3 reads CASTYGSAPETQYF. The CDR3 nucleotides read TGTGCCAGCACCTACGGCTCAGCCCCCGAGACCCAGTACTTC.

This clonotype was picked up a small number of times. This chain's CDR3 is CASRTVTEAFF. Written as DNA, the CDR3 is TGTGCCAGCAGGACGGTAACTGAAGCTTTCTTT. The chain couples TRBV6-2 or TRBV6-3 to TRBJ1-1; unclear D gene. The CDR3 totals 11 residues. The V gene's germline CDR1 is MNHEY and CDR2 SVGEGT. V was trimmed by 6 bases and J by 5 bases, leaving 7 bases between them.

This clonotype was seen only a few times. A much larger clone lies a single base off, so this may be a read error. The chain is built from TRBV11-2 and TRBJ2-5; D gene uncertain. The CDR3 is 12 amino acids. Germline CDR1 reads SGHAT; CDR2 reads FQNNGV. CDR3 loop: CAGSLVPETQYF. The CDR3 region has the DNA TGTGCCGGCAGCTTAGTGCCAGAGACCCAGTACTTC.

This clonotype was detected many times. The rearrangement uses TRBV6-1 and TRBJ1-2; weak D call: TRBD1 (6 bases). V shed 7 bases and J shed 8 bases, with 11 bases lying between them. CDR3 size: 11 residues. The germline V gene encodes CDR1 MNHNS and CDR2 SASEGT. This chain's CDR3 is CASTRQDGYTF. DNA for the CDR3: TGTGCCAGCACCCGACAGGACGGCTACACCTTC.

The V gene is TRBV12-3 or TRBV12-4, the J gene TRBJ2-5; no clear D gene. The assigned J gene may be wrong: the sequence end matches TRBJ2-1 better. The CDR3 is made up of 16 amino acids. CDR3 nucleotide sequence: TGTGCCAGCAGTTTAAATTCCGCCTGGGACTACAATGAGCAGTTCTTC. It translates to CASSLNSAWDYNEQFF.

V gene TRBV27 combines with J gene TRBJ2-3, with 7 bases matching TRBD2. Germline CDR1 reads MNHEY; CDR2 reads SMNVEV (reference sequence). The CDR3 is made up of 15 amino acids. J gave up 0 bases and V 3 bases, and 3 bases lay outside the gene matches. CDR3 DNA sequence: TGTGCCAGCAGTTTTTTGGGAGGGAGCACAGATACGCAGTATTTT. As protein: CASSFLGGSTDTQYF.

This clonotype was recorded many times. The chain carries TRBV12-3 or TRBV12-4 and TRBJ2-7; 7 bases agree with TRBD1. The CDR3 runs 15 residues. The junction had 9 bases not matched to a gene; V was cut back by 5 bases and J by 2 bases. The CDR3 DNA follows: TGTGCCAGCAGTCCCGACAGGGCAGTCGCCTACGAGCAGTACTTC. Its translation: CASSPDRAVAYEQYF.

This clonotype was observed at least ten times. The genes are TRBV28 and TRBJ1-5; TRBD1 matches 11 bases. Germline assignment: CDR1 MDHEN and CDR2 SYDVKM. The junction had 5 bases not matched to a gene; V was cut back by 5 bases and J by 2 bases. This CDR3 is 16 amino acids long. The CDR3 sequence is CASSPRTGGGNQPQHF. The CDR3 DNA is TGTGCCAGCAGTCCGAGGACAGGGGGCGGCAATCAGCCCCAGCATTTT.

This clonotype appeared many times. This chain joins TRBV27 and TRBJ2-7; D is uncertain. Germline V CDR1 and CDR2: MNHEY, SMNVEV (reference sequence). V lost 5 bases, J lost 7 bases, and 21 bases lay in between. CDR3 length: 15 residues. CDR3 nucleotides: TGTGCCAGCAGTCTCTCCTTAGGGCCGAGAGGTGAGCAGTACTTC. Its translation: CASSLSLGPRGEQYF.

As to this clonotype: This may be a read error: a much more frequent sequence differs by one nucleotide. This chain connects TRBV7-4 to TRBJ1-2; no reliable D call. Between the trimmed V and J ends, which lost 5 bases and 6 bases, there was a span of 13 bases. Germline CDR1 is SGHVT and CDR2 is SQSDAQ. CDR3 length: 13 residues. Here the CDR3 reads CASSDGEEHGYTF. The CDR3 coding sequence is TGTGCCAGCAGCGACGGGGAGGAGCATGGCTACACCTTC. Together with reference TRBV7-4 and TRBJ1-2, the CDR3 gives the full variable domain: GAGVSQSPRYKVAKRGRDVALRCDSISGHVTLYWYRQTLGQGSEVLTYSQSDAQRDKSGRPSGRFSAERPERSVSTLKIQRTEQGDSAVYLCASSDGEEHGYTFGSGTRLTVV.